The following is a T cell receptor (beta chain) sequence with its context. The antigen is unknown. CDR3 length: 14 residues. Germline-derived CDR1 and CDR2 are LNHDA and SQIVND (reference sequence). Trimming left V 5 bases short and J 5 bases short, with 13 bases between. The PCR was carried out with 60 Vbeta primers and 13 Jbeta primers. Here immunoSEQ multiplex PCR was the method, and the copy in TCRdb shows in-frame clones only, minus some. The profile shows around 170,000 clones, over 70% of them singletons. The data were obtained in a study of cytomegalovirus exposure and HLA in healthy donors. Study conclusions and caveats: According to the study, approximately 150 TCR beta chains were cytomegalovirus-associated. Many donors carried some public TCRs, although rarity characterized most TCR sequences. Researchers reported in a later analysis that a missense DCLRE1C variant was tied to TCR beta V- and J-gene trimming.

The rearrangement links TRBV19 to TRBJ2-1, with TRBD2 as a possible D gene (6 bases). The receptor's source is a middle-aged man in good health and CMV-seropositive. The specimen sequenced was PBMCs. CDR3 region: CASSQSSANNEQFF. As DNA, the CDR3 is TGTGCCAGTAGTCAGTCTAGCGCCAACAATGAGCAGTTCTTC.